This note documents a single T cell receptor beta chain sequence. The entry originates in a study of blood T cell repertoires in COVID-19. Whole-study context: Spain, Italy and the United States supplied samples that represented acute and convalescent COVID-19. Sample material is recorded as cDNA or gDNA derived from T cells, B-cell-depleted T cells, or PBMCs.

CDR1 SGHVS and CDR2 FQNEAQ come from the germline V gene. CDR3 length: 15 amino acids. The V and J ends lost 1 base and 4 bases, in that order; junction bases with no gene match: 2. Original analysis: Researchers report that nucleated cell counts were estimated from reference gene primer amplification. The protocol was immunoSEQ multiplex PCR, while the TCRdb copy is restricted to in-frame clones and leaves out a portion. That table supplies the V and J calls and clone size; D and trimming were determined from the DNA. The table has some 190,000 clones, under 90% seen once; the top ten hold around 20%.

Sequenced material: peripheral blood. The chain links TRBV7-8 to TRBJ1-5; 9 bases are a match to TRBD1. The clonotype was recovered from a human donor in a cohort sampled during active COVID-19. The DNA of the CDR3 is TGTGCCAGCAGCTTAGGACAGGGGGTGAATCAGCCCCAGCATTTT. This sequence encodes CASSLGQGVNQPQHF.